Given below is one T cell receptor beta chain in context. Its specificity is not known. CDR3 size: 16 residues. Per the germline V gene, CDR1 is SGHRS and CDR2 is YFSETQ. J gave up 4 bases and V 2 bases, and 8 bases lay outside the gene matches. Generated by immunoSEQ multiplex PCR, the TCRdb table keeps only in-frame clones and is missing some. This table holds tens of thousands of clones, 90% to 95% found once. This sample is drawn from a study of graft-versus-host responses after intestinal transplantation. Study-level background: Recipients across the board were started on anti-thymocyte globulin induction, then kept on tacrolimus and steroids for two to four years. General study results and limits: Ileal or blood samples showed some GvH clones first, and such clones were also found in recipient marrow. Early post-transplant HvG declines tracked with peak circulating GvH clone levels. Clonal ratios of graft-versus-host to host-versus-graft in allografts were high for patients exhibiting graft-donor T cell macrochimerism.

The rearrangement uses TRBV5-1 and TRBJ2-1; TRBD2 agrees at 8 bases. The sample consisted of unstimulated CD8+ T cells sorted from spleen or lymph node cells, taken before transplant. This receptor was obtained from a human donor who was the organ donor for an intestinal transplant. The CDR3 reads CASSLATGGRYNEQFF. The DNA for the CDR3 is TGCGCCAGCAGCTTAGCGACGGGGGGGAGGTACAATGAGCAGTTCTTC.